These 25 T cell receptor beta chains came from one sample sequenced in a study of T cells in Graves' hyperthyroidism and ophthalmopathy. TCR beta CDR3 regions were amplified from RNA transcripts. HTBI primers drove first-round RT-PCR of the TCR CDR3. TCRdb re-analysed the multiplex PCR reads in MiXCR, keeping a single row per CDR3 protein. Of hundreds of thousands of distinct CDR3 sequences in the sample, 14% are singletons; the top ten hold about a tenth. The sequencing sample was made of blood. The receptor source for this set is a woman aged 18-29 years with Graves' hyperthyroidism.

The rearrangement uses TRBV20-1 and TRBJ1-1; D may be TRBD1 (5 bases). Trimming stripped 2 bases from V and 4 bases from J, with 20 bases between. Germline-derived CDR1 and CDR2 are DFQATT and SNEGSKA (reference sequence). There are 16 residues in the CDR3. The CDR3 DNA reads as TGCAGTGCTAGATCCCTTAGGGGCAGGGTGGGCACTGAAGCTTTCTTT. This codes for CSARSLRGRVGTEAFF.

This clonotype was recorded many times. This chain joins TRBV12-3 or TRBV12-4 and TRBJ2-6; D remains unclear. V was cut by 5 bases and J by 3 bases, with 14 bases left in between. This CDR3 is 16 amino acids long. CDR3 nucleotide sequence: TGTGCCAGCAGTCCCGGGCCCTCGGGTGGGGCCAACGTCCTGACTTTC. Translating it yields CASSPGPSGGANVLTF.

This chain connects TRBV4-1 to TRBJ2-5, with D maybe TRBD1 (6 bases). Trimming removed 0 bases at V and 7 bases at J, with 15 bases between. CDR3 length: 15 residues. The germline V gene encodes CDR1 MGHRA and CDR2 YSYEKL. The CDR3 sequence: CASSQDLTQGSTQYF. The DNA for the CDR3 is TGCGCCAGCAGCCAAGATTTGACACAGGGATCGACCCAGTACTTC.

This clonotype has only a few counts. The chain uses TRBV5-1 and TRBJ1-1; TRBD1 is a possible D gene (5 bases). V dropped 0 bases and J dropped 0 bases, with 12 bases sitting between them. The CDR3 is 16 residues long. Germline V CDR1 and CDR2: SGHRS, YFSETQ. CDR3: CASSLDPRGMNTEAFF. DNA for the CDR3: TGCGCCAGCAGCTTGGACCCCCGGGGGATGAACACTGAAGCTTTCTTT.

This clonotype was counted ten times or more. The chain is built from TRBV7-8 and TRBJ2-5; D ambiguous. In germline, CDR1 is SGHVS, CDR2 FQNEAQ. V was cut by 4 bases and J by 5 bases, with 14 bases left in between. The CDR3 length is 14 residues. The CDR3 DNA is TGTGCCAGCAGCTCCTTTCTCGAGAGGGAGACCCAGTACTTC. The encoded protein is CASSSFLERETQYF.

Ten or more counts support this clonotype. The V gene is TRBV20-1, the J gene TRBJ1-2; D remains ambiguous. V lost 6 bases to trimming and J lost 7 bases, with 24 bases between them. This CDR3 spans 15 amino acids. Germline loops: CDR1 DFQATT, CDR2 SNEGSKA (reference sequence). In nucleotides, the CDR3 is TGCAGTGCCATAATCACGGACTCCCGGGCGAGTGGCTACACCTTC. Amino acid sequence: CSAIITDSRASGYTF.

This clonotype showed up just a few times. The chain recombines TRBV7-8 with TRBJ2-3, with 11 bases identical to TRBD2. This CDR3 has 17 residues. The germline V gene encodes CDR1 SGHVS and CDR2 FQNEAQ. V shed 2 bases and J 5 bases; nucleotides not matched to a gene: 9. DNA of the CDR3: TGTGCCAGCAGCTTAACCTTACTAGCGGGAGCGGGAGATACGCAGTATTTT. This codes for CASSLTLLAGAGDTQYF.

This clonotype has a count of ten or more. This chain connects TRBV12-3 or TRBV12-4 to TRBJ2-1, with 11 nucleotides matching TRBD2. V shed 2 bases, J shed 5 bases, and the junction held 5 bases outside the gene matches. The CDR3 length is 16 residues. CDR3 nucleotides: TGTGCCAGCAGTTTATGGGGACTAGCGGACAACAATGAGCAGTTCTTC. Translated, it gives CASSLWGLADNNEQFF.

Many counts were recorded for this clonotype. CDR3 amino acids: CSVDVSSAGNMNTEAFF. The CDR3 DNA is TGCAGCGTTGACGTATCTTCGGCAGGGAACATGAACACTGAAGCTTTCTTT. The chain employs TRBV29-1 and TRBJ1-1, with D tentatively TRBD1 (5 bases). The germline V gene encodes CDR1 SQVTM and CDR2 ANQGSEA. The V end was cut by 3 bases, the J end by 0 bases, with 20 bases between. CDR3 length: 17 amino acids.

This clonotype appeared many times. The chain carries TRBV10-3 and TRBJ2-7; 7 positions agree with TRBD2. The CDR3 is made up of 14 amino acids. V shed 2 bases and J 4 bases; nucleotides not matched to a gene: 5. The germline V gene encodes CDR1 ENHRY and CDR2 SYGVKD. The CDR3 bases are TGTGCCATCAGTGAGGTATGGGAGGGGTACGAGCAGTACTTC. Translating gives CAISEVWEGYEQYF.

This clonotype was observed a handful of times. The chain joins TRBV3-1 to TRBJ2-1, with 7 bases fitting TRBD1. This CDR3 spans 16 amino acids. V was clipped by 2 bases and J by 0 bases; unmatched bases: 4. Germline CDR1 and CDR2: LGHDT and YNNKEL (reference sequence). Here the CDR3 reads CASSQPTGSSYNEQFF. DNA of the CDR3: TGTGCCAGCAGCCAACCGACAGGGAGCTCCTACAATGAGCAGTTCTTC.

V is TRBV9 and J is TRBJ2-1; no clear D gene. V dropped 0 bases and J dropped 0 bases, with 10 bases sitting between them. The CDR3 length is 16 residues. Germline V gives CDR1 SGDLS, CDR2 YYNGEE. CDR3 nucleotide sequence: TGTGCCAGCAGCGTAGTAGGGAAGAGCTCCTACAATGAGCAGTTCTTC. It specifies CASSVVGKSSYNEQFF. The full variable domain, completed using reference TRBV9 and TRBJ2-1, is DSGVTQTPKHLITATGQRVTLRCSPRSGDLSVYWYQQSLDQGLQFLIQYYNGEERAKGNILERFSAQQFPDLHSELNLSSLELGDSALYFCASSVVGKSSYNEQFFGPGTRLTVL.

The CDR3 nucleotides are TGTGCCAGCAGCCACACAGGGAGGCCCTTCTATAATTCACCCCTCCACTTT. Amino acids: CASSHTGRPFYNSPLHF. V and J are TRBV3-1 and TRBJ1-6; D might be TRBD1 (6 bases). Germline V gene sequence: CDR1 LGHDT, CDR2 YNNKEL (reference sequence). V shed 3 bases and J shed 3 bases, with 15 bases lying between them. CDR3 size: 17 residues.

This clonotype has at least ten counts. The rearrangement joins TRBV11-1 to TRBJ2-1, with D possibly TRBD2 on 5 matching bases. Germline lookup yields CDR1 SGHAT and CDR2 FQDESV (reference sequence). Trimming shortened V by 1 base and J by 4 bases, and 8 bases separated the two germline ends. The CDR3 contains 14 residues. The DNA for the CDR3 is TGTGCCAGCAGCTTAGGGACTGTATACAATGAGCAGTTCTTC. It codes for CASSLGTVYNEQFF.

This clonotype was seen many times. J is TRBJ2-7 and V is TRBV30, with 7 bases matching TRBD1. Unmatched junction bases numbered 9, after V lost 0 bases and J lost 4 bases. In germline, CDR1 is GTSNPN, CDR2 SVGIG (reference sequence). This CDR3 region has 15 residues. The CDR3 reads CAWSVFGTAKYEQYF. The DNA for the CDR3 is TGTGCCTGGAGTGTTTTCGGGACAGCAAAATACGAGCAGTACTTC.

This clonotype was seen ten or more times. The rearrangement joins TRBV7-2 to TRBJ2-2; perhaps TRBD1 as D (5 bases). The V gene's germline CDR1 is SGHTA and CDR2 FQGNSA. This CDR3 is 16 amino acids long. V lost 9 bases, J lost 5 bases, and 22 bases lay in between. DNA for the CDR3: TGTGCCAGTACCAAACAGGTCCCAGTTTATACCGGGGAGCTGTTTTTT. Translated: CASTKQVPVYTGELFF.

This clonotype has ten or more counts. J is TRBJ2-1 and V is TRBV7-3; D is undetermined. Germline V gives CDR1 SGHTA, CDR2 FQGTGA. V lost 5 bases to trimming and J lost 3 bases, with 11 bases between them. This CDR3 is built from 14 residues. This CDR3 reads CASSLGLGYNEQFF. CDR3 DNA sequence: TGTGCCAGCAGCCTGGGTTTGGGCTACAATGAGCAGTTCTTC.

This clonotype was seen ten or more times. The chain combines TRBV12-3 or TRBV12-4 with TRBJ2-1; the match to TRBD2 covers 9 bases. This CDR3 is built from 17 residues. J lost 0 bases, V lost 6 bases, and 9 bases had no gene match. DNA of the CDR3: TGTGCCAGCAGCCCCGGGACTAGCAGGAGCTCCTACAATGAGCAGTTCTTC. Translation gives CASSPGTSRSSYNEQFF.

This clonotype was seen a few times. The CDR3 sequence: CASSPQRSGGADTQYF. The CDR3 nucleotides are TGTGCCAGCAGCCCTCAAAGGAGCGGGGGGGCAGATACGCAGTATTTT. V is TRBV6-4 and J is TRBJ2-3; TRBD2 aligns across 10 bases. This CDR3 spans 16 amino acids. V gave up 6 bases and J gave up 4 bases; unmatched junction bases: 10. The germline V gene encodes CDR1 MRHNA and CDR2 SNTAGT.

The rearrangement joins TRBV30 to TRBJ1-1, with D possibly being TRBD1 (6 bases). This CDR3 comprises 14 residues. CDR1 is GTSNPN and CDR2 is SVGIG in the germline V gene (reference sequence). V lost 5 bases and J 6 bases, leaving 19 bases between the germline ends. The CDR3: CAWGEGVLRAEAFF. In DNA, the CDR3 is TGTGCCTGGGGGGAGGGGGTTTTAAGAGCTGAAGCTTTCTTT.

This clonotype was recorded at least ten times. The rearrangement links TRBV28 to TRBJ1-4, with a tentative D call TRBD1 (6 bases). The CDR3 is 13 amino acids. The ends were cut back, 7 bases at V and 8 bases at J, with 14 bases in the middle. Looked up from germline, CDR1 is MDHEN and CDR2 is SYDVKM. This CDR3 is CASKLQGGEKLFF. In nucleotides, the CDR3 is TGTGCCAGCAAACTACAGGGAGGGGAAAAACTGTTTTTT.

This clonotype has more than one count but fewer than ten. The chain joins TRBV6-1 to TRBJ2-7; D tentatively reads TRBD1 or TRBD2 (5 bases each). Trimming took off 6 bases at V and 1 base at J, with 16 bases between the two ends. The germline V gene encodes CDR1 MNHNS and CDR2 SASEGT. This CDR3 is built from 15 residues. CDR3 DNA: TGTGCCAGCAGCAGTCATGCAGGGAGTTCCTACGAGCAGTACTTC. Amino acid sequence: CASSSHAGSSYEQYF.

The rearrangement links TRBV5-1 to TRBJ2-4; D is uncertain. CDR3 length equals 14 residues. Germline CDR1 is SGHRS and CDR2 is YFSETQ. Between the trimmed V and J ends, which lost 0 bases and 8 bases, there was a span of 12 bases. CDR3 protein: CASSLAAAEDIQYF. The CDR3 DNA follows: TGCGCCAGCAGCTTGGCGGCAGCAGAGGACATTCAGTACTTC.

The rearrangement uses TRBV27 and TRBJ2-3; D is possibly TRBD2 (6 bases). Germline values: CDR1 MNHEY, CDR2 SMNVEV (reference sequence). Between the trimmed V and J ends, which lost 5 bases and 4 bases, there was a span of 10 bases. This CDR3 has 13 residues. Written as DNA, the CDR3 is TGTGCCAGCAGTACGGGGGAGGCAGATACGCAGTATTTT. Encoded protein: CASSTGEADTQYF.

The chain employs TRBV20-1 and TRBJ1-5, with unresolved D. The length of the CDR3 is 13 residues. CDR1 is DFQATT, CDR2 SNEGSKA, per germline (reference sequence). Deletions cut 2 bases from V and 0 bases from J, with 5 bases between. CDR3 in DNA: TGCAGTGCTAGATTGGATAGCAATCAGCCCCAGCATTTT. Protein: CSARLDSNQPQHF.